The 21 T cell receptor beta chains presented below share a single source sample, sequenced in a study of T cell responses to AZD1222 COVID-19 vaccine. TCRdb's copy holds only in-frame clones and misses some; the assay was immunoSEQ multiplex PCR. Of more than 85,000 clones listed, 75% to 90% are singletons. This specimen was peripheral blood, taken 28 days after the second AZD1222 dose. The receptors originated from an adult who received the AZD1222 COVID-19 vaccine.

This chain links TRBV29-1 with TRBJ2-1; D uncertain. Looked up from germline, CDR1 is SQVTM and CDR2 is ANQGSEA. Trimming removed 4 bases from V and 6 bases from J, with 10 bases in between. The CDR3 loop spans 12 amino acids. The CDR3 loop reads CSVVRNLNEQFF. CDR3 DNA sequence: TGCAGCGTTGTCCGGAACCTCAATGAGCAGTTCTTC.

V gene TRBV28 combines with J gene TRBJ1-1; TRBD1 matches 12 bases. V dropped 3 bases and J dropped 9; count of bases not matched to a gene: 2. The CDR3 is made up of 13 amino acids. Germline loops: CDR1 MDHEN, CDR2 SYDVKM. CDR3 sequence (DNA): TGTGCCAGCAGTTTGCGGGACAGGGGGCAAGCTTTCTTT. It specifies CASSLRDRGQAFF.

V is TRBV28 and J is TRBJ1-6, with no clear D. V lost 6 bases and J lost 7, with 19 bases in between. Germline V gives CDR1 MDHEN, CDR2 SYDVKM. CDR3 length: 16 amino acids. In DNA form, the CDR3 reads TGTGCCAGCAGCCATGGGAGGGCACGGCGGAATTCACCCCTCCACTTT. Its protein product is CASSHGRARRNSPLHF.

The chain couples TRBV7-9 to TRBJ2-7; D unclear. The CDR3 covers 12 residues. The germline V gene encodes CDR1 SEHNR and CDR2 FQNEAQ (reference sequence). Trimming took 1 base from V and 6 from J, leaving 7 bases between them. CDR3 DNA sequence: TGTGCCAGCAGCTTAGGTCCCCTCGAGCAGTACTTC. Its translation: CASSLGPLEQYF.

This clone was detected once. The chain uses TRBV24-1 and TRBJ2-1; possibly TRBD2 for D (5 bases). Germline values: CDR1 KGHDR, CDR2 SFDVKD. The CDR3 has 15 residues. Trimming stripped 2 bases from V and 11 bases from J, with 18 bases between. The CDR3 here is CATSDSRAPFHKQFF. The CDR3 bases are TGTGCCACCAGTGATTCGCGGGCCCCTTTCCATAAGCAGTTCTTC.

This chain joins TRBV5-1 and TRBJ2-1, with a possible D match to TRBD2 (5 bases). Germline lookup yields CDR1 SGHRS and CDR2 YFSETQ. The CDR3 totals 11 residues. Trimming pared 2 bases from V and 11 bases from J, leaving 8 bases between. The CDR3 coding sequence is TGCGCCAGCAGCTTTTGGGAGAAGCAGTTCTTC. It translates to CASSFWEKQFF.

This sequence joins TRBV19 and TRBJ2-1, with TRBD1 matching over 9 bases. V shed 6 bases and J 3 bases; nucleotides not matched to a gene: 6. This CDR3 has 15 residues. Germline values: CDR1 LNHDA, CDR2 SQIVND (reference sequence). This chain's CDR3 is CASSQGTGNYNEQFF. The CDR3 bases are TGTGCCAGTAGCCAAGGGACAGGGAACTACAATGAGCAGTTCTTC.

The V gene is TRBV30, the J gene TRBJ2-7; 10 positions agree with TRBD2. Germline lookup yields CDR1 GTSNPN and CDR2 SVGIG (reference sequence). The CDR3 contains 16 residues. V lost 2 bases, J lost 1 base, and 8 bases stayed unmatched. The chain's CDR3 is CAWSPSGSKGSYEQYF. CDR3 DNA: TGTGCCTGGAGTCCTAGCGGGAGTAAAGGGTCCTACGAGCAGTACTTC.

This sequence joins TRBV4-2 and TRBJ1-3, with D unclear. There are 13 residues in the CDR3. Germline loops: CDR1 LGHNA, CDR2 YNFKEQ. Deletions cut 0 bases from V and 6 bases from J, with 6 bases between. CDR3 nucleotides: TGTGCCAGCAGCCAAGATCGGAAAAACACCATATATTTT. It encodes CASSQDRKNTIYF.

This sequence joins TRBV15 and TRBJ1-3; D perhaps matches TRBD1 (5 bases). The CDR3 has 17 residues. Trimming pared 7 bases from V and 2 bases from J, leaving 21 bases between. Germline assignment: CDR1 LNHNV and CDR2 YYDKDF (reference sequence). The CDR3 loop reads CATNPGVGRAAGNTIYF. The CDR3 bases are TGTGCCACCAACCCCGGTGTGGGGCGAGCGGCTGGAAACACCATATATTTT.

This chain uses TRBV28 with TRBJ1-5; a possible D gene is TRBD1 (6 bases). With 2 bases removed from V and 5 bases from J, the gap between germline ends came to 16 bases. The germline CDR1 and CDR2 sequences are MDHEN and SYDVKM. CDR3 length equals 16 residues. CDR3 nucleotides: TGTGCCAGCAGTTTACCCAACAGGGTCCCGGATCAGCCCCAGCATTTT. Encoded protein: CASSLPNRVPDQPQHF.

The chain links TRBV19 to TRBJ1-1; TRBD1 matches 8 bases. This CDR3 region has 15 residues. V was pared by 8 bases and J by 7 bases, with 15 bases of the junction left unmatched. Per germline, CDR1 LNHDA and CDR2 SQIVND (reference sequence). This CDR3 is CASRTGLFPGGEAFF. CDR3 DNA sequence: TGTGCCAGTCGGACAGGGCTTTTCCCGGGGGGTGAAGCTTTCTTT.

The chain links TRBV9 to TRBJ2-7; D call uncertain. In germline, CDR1 is SGDLS, CDR2 YYNGEE. The CDR3 is made up of 14 amino acids. The ends were cut back, 0 bases at V and 6 bases at J, with 13 bases in the middle. Here the CDR3 reads CASSVGANSFEQYF. As DNA, the CDR3 is TGTGCCAGCAGCGTAGGGGCTAATTCTTTCGAGCAGTACTTC.

The chain recombines TRBV19 with TRBJ2-7, with D tentatively TRBD1 or TRBD2 (6 bases each). This CDR3 has 14 residues. Trimming took off 6 bases at V and 4 bases at J, with 16 bases between the two ends. Germline V lookup: CDR1 LNHDA, CDR2 SQIVND (reference sequence). The CDR3 sequence: CASSGGGFGYEQYF. The CDR3 nucleotides read TGTGCCAGTAGCGGAGGGGGGTTTGGGTACGAGCAGTACTTC.

The chain carries TRBV19 and TRBJ2-2; the match to TRBD1 covers 7 bases. Germline V lookup: CDR1 LNHDA, CDR2 SQIVND (reference sequence). The V segment lost 6 bases and the J segment 4 bases; nucleotides outside the gene matches: 11. The CDR3 extends over 16 amino acids. CDR3 sequence: CASRMSGTAATGELFF. The CDR3 bases are TGTGCCAGTAGAATGTCCGGGACAGCAGCCACCGGGGAGCTGTTTTTT.

This chain uses TRBV19 with TRBJ2-1, with 9 bases that match TRBD1. With V trimmed by 4 bases and J by 0 bases, 7 bases remained unmatched. Germline V gene data show CDR1 as LNHDA and CDR2 as SQIVND (reference sequence). This CDR3 is built from 17 residues. The CDR3 DNA reads TGTGCCAGTAGTAAGTCGGGACAGGGATTCTCCTACAATGAGCAGTTCTTC. Protein product: CASSKSGQGFSYNEQFF.

This chain joins TRBV6-5 and TRBJ2-2; a weak D match, TRBD1 (5 bases). Germline V lookup: CDR1 MNHEY, CDR2 SVGAGI. This CDR3 region has 14 residues. With 4 bases removed from V and 6 bases from J, the gap between germline ends came to 12 bases. The CDR3 DNA follows: TGTGCCAGCAGTTTGACGACAGCGTCCGGGGAGCTGTTTTTT. Its translation is CASSLTTASGELFF.

CDR3 sequence reads: CASSVGTRTNGYTF. CDR3 coding DNA: TGTGCCAGCAGCGTGGGGACGCGTACCAATGGCTACACCTTC. The chain links TRBV2 to TRBJ1-2, with D perhaps matching TRBD1 (5 bases). In germline, CDR1 is SNHLY, CDR2 FYNNEI. The CDR3 contains 14 residues. Trimming shortened V by 6 bases and J by 6 bases, and 17 bases separated the two germline ends.

This clone was recorded once. This rearrangement joins TRBV28 to TRBJ2-2; D unclear. The CDR3 sequence is 16 residues long. Germline CDR1 MDHEN, CDR2 SYDVKM. The V gene lost 4 bases and the J gene lost 1 base, with 13 bases spanning the gap. Here the CDR3 reads CASSSRLTWNTGELFF. The CDR3 bases are TGTGCCAGCAGTTCCAGACTCACTTGGAACACCGGGGAGCTGTTTTTT.

This clone was counted a single time. V and J are TRBV25-1 and TRBJ2-7; D may be TRBD1 or TRBD2 (5 bases each). The CDR3 runs to 14 residues. Trimming removed 4 bases at V and 5 bases at J, with 15 bases between. CDR1 and CDR2 from the germline V gene are MGHDK and SYGVNS. CDR3 nucleotide sequence: TGTGCCAGCAGTGTCCCCGGGGCTTTGGACGAGCAGTACTTC. It translates to CASSVPGALDEQYF.

Points on this clone: This sample includes further DNA sequences coding for the same CDR3. The chain joins TRBV5-1 to TRBJ2-2; 7 bases agree with TRBD1. This CDR3 has 16 residues. CDR1 and CDR2 from the germline V gene are SGHRS and YFSETQ. Trimming took 0 bases from V and 0 from J; bases not matched to a gene: 2. CDR3 in amino acids: CASSLGQGANTGELFF. The CDR3 DNA sequence: TGCGCCAGCAGCTTGGGGCAGGGGGCGAACACCGGGGAGCTGTTTTTT.